The rows below give T cell receptor beta chains drawn from one sample of a study of cytomegalovirus exposure and HLA in healthy donors. The assay was immunoSEQ multiplex PCR, and TCRdb's table has in-frame clones only and misses some. In the table there are about 250,000 clones, about 66% of which are singletons. Sequenced input: PBMCs. The receptors shown here come from a female donor in good health and CMV-seronegative. Both conserved end residues are part of each CDR3. A D gene is named only where the DNA matches it firmly. A row's size may be missing; if present it is once, few, many or a size class.

j_call clone_size v_call d_call cdr3_nt cdr3_aa
TRBJ1-3 . TRBV18 TRBD1 TGTGCCAGCTCACCACTGACAGGGGATGGAAACACCATATATTTT CASSPLTGDGNTIYF
TRBJ2-7 once TRBV19 . TGTGCCAGTAGTTTACGGGGGGCTGGCTACGAGCAGTACTTC CASSLRGAGYEQYF
TRBJ2-4 . TRBV18 . TGTGCCAGCTCACCTGCGAGCGCCAAAAACATTCAGTACTTC CASSPASAKNIQYF
TRBJ2-1 . TRBV27 . TGTGCCAGCAAGGCTTTAGGCAGGAGGACCTACAATGAGCAGTTCTTC CASKALGRRTYNEQFF
TRBJ2-2 . TRBV7-7 TRBD1 TGTGCCAGCAGCTTAGACAGGGGCGTCAACACCGGGGAGCTGTTTTTT CASSLDRGVNTGELFF
TRBJ2-5 . TRBV29-1 TRBD2 TGCAGCGTTGGACTGGCGGGAGCGGGCCAGCAGTACTTC CSVGLAGAGQQYF
TRBJ2-7 . TRBV5-5 TRBD1 TGTGCCAGCAGCCTCGCCCGGGACAGGGTCTACGAGCAGTACTTC CASSLARDRVYEQYF
TRBJ2-7 once TRBV5-4 TRBD2 TGTGCCAGCAGCTCGTCCGGACTAGCGGGAGAGGCCCACGAGCAGTACTTC CASSSSGLAGEAHEQYF
TRBJ2-7 . TRBV19 TRBD1 TGTGCCAGTACCGTGTCCGGGACAGGGGCCTACGAGCAGTACTTC CASTVSGTGAYEQYF
TRBJ2-1 few TRBV5-1 . TGCGCCAGCAGCCCCGCGACCGTGGGCCCCCTCAATGAGCAGTTCTTC CASSPATVGPLNEQFF
TRBJ2-6 once TRBV28 . TGTGCCAGCAGTTTGGGCAGGGGTAGGACTGGGGCCAACGTCCTGACTTTC CASSLGRGRTGANVLTF
TRBJ2-1 . TRBV4-2 . TGTGCCAGCAGCCAAGGCCCATTTAGAGGGCAGTTCTTC CASSQGPFRGQFF
TRBJ2-7 . TRBV4-1 TRBD2 TGCGCCAGCAGCCAAGTCGTTAAAGCGGGAGGGCCTCGCGAGCAGTACTTC CASSQVVKAGGPREQYF
TRBJ2-1 . TRBV27 TRBD2 TGTGCCAGCAGTCCCCTTGGGAGCGGGAGGGCGTACAATGAGCAGTTCTTC CASSPLGSGRAYNEQFF
TRBJ2-3 few TRBV27 TRBD1 TGTGCCAGCACGGGATCAGGGGGCCGAGATACGCAGTATTTT CASTGSGGRDTQYF
TRBJ2-2 . TRBV6-4 . TGTGCCAGCAGTGACCTTCCGCGGCCGAACACCGGGGAGCTGTTTTTT CASSDLPRPNTGELFF
TRBJ2-7 . TRBV6-1 . TGTGCCAGCAGTGAAGTGGGGGCCGGTTCCTACGAGCAGTACTTC CASSEVGAGSYEQYF
TRBJ2-1 few TRBV6-8 . TGTGCCAGCTCCTGCGGCTTTAGCTCCTACAATGAGCAGTTCTTC CASSCGFSSYNEQFF
TRBJ2-7 . TRBV4-1 TRBD2 TGCGCCAGCAGCCGGATAGCGGGAGTCTCCTCCTACGAGCAGTACTTC CASSRIAGVSSYEQYF
TRBJ2-7 few TRBV9 . TGTGCCAGCAGCCCGGTGGGTGGGCTCACCTACGAGCAGTACTTC CASSPVGGLTYEQYF
TRBJ2-7 once TRBV5-1 . TGCGCCAGCAGCTTGGGACAGGACTCCTACGAGCAGTACTTC CASSLGQDSYEQYF
TRBJ2-7 . TRBV7-9 . TGTGCCAGCAGCTCCCGCTCCTACGAGCAGTACTTC CASSSRSYEQYF
TRBJ1-2 . TRBV27 TRBD1 TGTGCCAGCAGTCCCATAAGACAGGGCTTGAACTATGGCTACACCTTC CASSPIRQGLNYGYTF
TRBJ2-1 . TRBV6-1 TRBD2 TGTGCCAGCAGTGAAGGGACTAGCGTTTACAATGAGCAGTTCTTC CASSEGTSVYNEQFF
TRBJ2-1 . TRBV6-5 TRBD2 TGTGCCAGCAGTTTTACCGGGACTAGCTTGTACAATGAGCAGTTCTTC CASSFTGTSLYNEQFF
TRBJ2-1 . TRBV5-1 TRBD2 TGCGCCAGCAGCCTTACTAGCGGGAGCTACAATGAGCAGTTCTTC CASSLTSGSYNEQFF
TRBJ2-1 . TRBV6-6 TRBD2 TGTGCCAGCAGTCCCGGACTCTCTCGGGGGGGCAATGAGCAGTTCTTC CASSPGLSRGGNEQFF
TRBJ2-7 . TRBV21-1 . TGTGCCAGCCACCGGGACTCCGCCTACGAGCAGTACTTC CASHRDSAYEQYF
TRBJ1-2 . TRBV7-6 . TGTGCCAGCAGCTTAGGACAGGATGGTGGCTACACCTTC CASSLGQDGGYTF
TRBJ1-1 few TRBV11-3 . TGTGCCAGCAGCTTAGGAAGGGGGAAAAGTCAGAACACTGAAGCTTTCTTT CASSLGRGKSQNTEAFF
TRBJ2-7 few TRBV28 TRBD1 TGTGCCAGCAGTCGGGACAGGCAGTACTTC CASSRDRQYF
TRBJ1-1 once TRBV25-1 TRBD1 TGTGCCAGCAGTGATCCGGGAGACAGGGGGCTCTACACTGAAGCTTTCTTT CASSDPGDRGLYTEAFF
TRBJ1-2 . TRBV6-1 . TGTGCCAGCAGACGGGGAGACTATGGCTACACCTTC CASRRGDYGYTF
TRBJ2-7 . TRBV29-1 TRBD1 TGCAGCGTGGGGGACAGGGGGCTTCACGAGCAGTACTTC CSVGDRGLHEQYF
TRBJ1-2 . TRBV7-2 . TGTGCCAACCAGCTGGAACCCGGAGGGACGAATGGCTACACCTTC CANQLEPGGTNGYTF
TRBJ1-2 . TRBV23-1 . TGCGCCAGCAGCAGGGGATTTTATGGCTACACCTTC CASSRGFYGYTF
TRBJ2-2 . TRBV21-1 . TGTGCCAGCAGCAAAGTGCCTAGCGGGAGGGCCGACACCGGGGAGCTGTTTTTT CASSKVPSGRADTGELFF
TRBJ2-1 few TRBV7-9 . TGTGCCAGCAGCTTACAGGGGATTAGGAATGAGCAGTTCTTC CASSLQGIRNEQFF
TRBJ2-7 . TRBV7-2 TRBD2 TGTGCCAGCAGCTTTGGCACTAGCGTCGACTACGAGCAGTACTTC CASSFGTSVDYEQYF
TRBJ2-2 . TRBV6-5 TRBD1 TGTGCCAGCAGTCCGGGACAGGGGAGGACCGGGGAGCTGTTTTTT CASSPGQGRTGELFF
TRBJ2-7 . TRBV7-2 TRBD1 TGTGCCAGCAGCCTACAGGGGTCCCACTACGAGCAGTACTTC CASSLQGSHYEQYF